This T cell receptor beta chain was sequenced for a study of Graves' ophthalmopathy and Graves' hyperthyroidism. CDR3 regions of TCR beta were amplified from RNA transcripts. Following a first-round RT-PCR that used HTBI primers, a second-round multiplex PCR was carried out. One entry per CDR3 protein results from TCRdb running MiXCR on the multiplex PCR reads. The sample records about 39,000 distinct CDR3 sequences, roughly 50% being singletons. This clonotype showed up just a few times. V shed 5 bases and J shed 3 bases, with 36 bases lying between them. CDR3 length: 22 amino acids. Germline V gene sequence: CDR1 SGHVS, CDR2 FNYEAQ.

The chain employs TRBV7-6 and TRBJ2-3; D possibly matches TRBD1 or TRBD2 (8 bases each). Source material: peripheral blood. The TCR was taken from an adult woman with stable Graves' hyperthyroidism. CDR3 protein: CASSQVSFWTGREARVTDTQYF. The CDR3 DNA is TGTGCCAGCAGCCAAGTCTCCTTCTGGACAGGGCGGGAGGCGAGAGTTACAGATACGCAGTATTTT.